Shown below are 8 T cell receptor beta chains from a single sample sequenced in a study of somatic mutations in cytotoxic T cells in rheumatoid arthritis. Here immunoSEQ multiplex PCR was the method, and the copy in TCRdb shows in-frame clones only, minus some. The sample lists some 20,000 clones, roughly 80% occurring once. The specimen was CD8+ T cells sorted from blood. The receptors were sampled from an adult with rheumatoid arthritis.

V and J are TRBV25-1 and TRBJ2-7, with no clear D. V was pared by 1 base and J by 3 bases, with 13 bases between. Germline V gives CDR1 MGHDK, CDR2 SYGVNS. The CDR3 has 15 amino acids. CDR3 residues: CASSEFLSRGYEQYF. The CDR3 DNA sequence: TGTGCCAGCAGTGAATTTCTTTCCCGAGGCTACGAGCAGTACTTC.

A word on this clone: This same CDR3 is encoded by further DNA sequences in the sample. The rearrangement joins TRBV7-9 to TRBJ2-3, with D tentatively TRBD2 (5 bases). From germline, CDR1 is SEHNR and CDR2 FQNEAQ (reference sequence). The CDR3 is made up of 15 amino acids. Deletions cut 3 bases from V and 2 bases from J, with 12 bases between. The CDR3 region is CASSFGLASTDTQYF. The CDR3, as DNA: TGTGCCAGCAGCTTTGGGCTAGCATCCACAGATACGCAGTATTTT.

This sequence joins TRBV6-5 and TRBJ1-2; 8 bases are a match to TRBD1. Germline CDR1 is MNHEY and CDR2 is SVGAGI. The V and J ends lost 2 bases and 4 bases, in that order; junction bases with no gene match: 9. There are 16 residues in the CDR3. CDR3 in DNA: TGTGCCAGCAGTTACACCAGTCAGGGGGCCGGCTATGGCTACACCTTC. It is translated as CASSYTSQGAGYGYTF.

The chain employs TRBV7-6 and TRBJ2-1; the D is unclear. This CDR3 contains 12 residues. Trimming removed 5 bases at V and 5 bases at J, with 7 bases between. Germline V lookup: CDR1 SGHVS, CDR2 FNYEAQ. CDR3 in amino acids: CASSTRDNEQFF. CDR3 nucleotide sequence: TGTGCCAGCAGCACCCGAGACAATGAGCAGTTCTTC.

In this sample, this clone turned up once. Given a much more abundant clone one base away, this may be a read error. The genes are TRBV11-2 and TRBJ2-1, with TRBD2 matching 11 bases. This CDR3 has 15 residues. J gave up 6 bases and V 1 base, and 2 bases lay outside the gene matches. CDR1 SGHAT and CDR2 FQNNGV come from the germline V gene. The CDR3 spells CASSLGLAGLNEQFF. In DNA, the CDR3 is TGTGCCAGCAGCTTAGGACTAGCGGGGCTCAATGAGCAGTTCTTC.

The CDR3 here is CASSPRDRFGNTIYF. In nucleotides, the CDR3 is TGTGCCAGCAGCCCCCGGGACAGGTTCGGAAACACCATATATTTT. This chain joins TRBV11-2 and TRBJ1-3; 8 nucleotides agree with TRBD1. Unmatched junction bases numbered 7, after V lost 5 bases and J lost 4 bases. Germline V gene data show CDR1 as SGHAT and CDR2 as FQNNGV. This CDR3 has 15 amino acids.

As concerns this clone: Germline and junction disagree at one end, which may indicate a read error. The sample carries other DNA sequences with the same CDR3. This chain uses TRBV2 with TRBJ1-2; TRBD1 is a possible D gene (5 bases). CDR3 length: 16 amino acids. Germline lookup yields CDR1 SNHLY and CDR2 FYNNEI. The CDR3 nucleotides are TGCGCCAGCAGTGAAGCGCTTCACGGAGGGGACTATGGCTACACCTTC. It codes for CASSEALHGGDYGYTF.

The chain joins TRBV12-5 to TRBJ1-2, with a tentative D call TRBD1 (6 bases). CDR1 is LGHNT, CDR2 FRNRAP, per germline. V was clipped by 8 bases and J by 5 bases, with 15 bases between them. The CDR3 consists of 13 residues. CDR3 sequence reads: CASRDRPSYGYTF. CDR3 coding DNA: TGTGCTAGTCGCGACAGGCCTTCTTATGGCTACACCTTC.